This TCR beta chain stems from a study of radiation and T cells in renal cell carcinoma. This CDR3 is 13 amino acids long. V dropped 7 bases and J dropped 4 bases, with 13 bases sitting between them. Germline V lookup: CDR1 SGDLS, CDR2 YYNGEE. For this clone: Its antigen is not identified.

Study outcomes and limitations: Top tumor clonotypes rose in blood 2 weeks post-radiation, then contracted. Pretreatment tumor biopsies were lacking, so baseline clonotypes are unknown.

The time point was: blood 4 weeks post-SBRT, at nephrectomy. Treatment in this sample: 15 Gy SBRT to primary tumor, nephrectomy 4 weeks later. Nephrectomy followed 15 Gy stereotactic body radiation by 4 weeks. Clones were sequenced by immunoSEQ multiplex PCR, and TCRdb holds only the in-frame ones, with some missing. Here the sample spans approximately 150,000 clones, about 88% being singletons. This clonotype was obtained from a woman between 50 and 59 years old with renal cell carcinoma. V is TRBV9 and J is TRBJ2-3; D unclear. Here the sequenced sample was blood, taken from a patient whose treatment included radiotherapy and nephrectomy. CDR3 residues: CASGFQAADTQYF. The CDR3 DNA reads TGTGCCAGCGGATTTCAGGCAGCAGATACGCAGTATTTT.